This record concerns one T cell receptor beta chain sequence. The data belong to a study of blood T cell repertoires in COVID-19. Trimming pared 2 bases from V and 4 bases from J, leaving 9 bases between. The CDR3 is 14 amino acids. Germline-derived CDR1 and CDR2 are WSHSY and SAAADI. In the original workflow: From reference gene primer amplification, estimates of nucleated cell counts were derived. Clones were read by immunoSEQ multiplex PCR, and TCRdb kept only the in-frame ones, dropping some. The V and J calls and the clone size are those of that table, but D and trimming were determined from the DNA. The sample lists under 150,000 clones, about 82% occurring once.

What was sequenced was peripheral blood. This TCR derives from a woman older than 75 with active or convalescent COVID-19. The chain joins TRBV10-2 to TRBJ1-3, with a tentative D call TRBD1 (5 bases). CDR3 residues: CASSERGLGNTIYF. In DNA form, the CDR3 reads TGCGCCAGCAGTGAGAGGGGCTTGGGAAACACCATATATTTT.